The 16 T cell receptor beta chains reported below all come from one sample, sequenced in a study of blood T cells in healthy people across ages. Primers used in a second PCR of roughly 7 to 12 cycles were a sample-barcoded 5' primer and a J-beta primer mix. TCRdb re-called the 5' RACE reads with MiXCR, one entry per CDR3 protein. The sample contains roughly 1.9 million distinct CDR3 sequences, 39% of which appear only once. Sequencing was done on a sample of blood. The origin of the receptors is a human donor in good health.

Of note for this clonotype: Sequence at one end of the junction differs from germline and may be a read error. The chain uses TRBV24-1 and TRBJ2-4, with TRBD1 matching 9 bases. Judging by the DNA end, TRBJ2-5 fits better; the J call may be wrong. The CDR3 is made up of 15 amino acids. The V gene's germline CDR1 is KGHDR and CDR2 SFDVKD. This chain's CDR3 is CVTSDLGQGGETQYF. As DNA, the CDR3 is TGTGTCACCAGTGATTTGGGACAGGGAGGGGAGACCCAGTACTTC.

The rearrangement links TRBV11-3 to TRBJ2-2; the D gene could be TRBD1 or TRBD2 (5 bases each). The CDR3 has 15 residues. CDR1 SGHNT and CDR2 YENEEA come from the germline V gene. Trimming shortened V by 6 bases and J by 7 bases, and 18 bases separated the two germline ends. Here the CDR3 reads CASSKRDPVSGELFF. In DNA form, the CDR3 reads TGTGCCAGCAGTAAAAGGGACCCGGTCAGCGGGGAGCTGTTTTTT.

The J gene is TRBJ2-7, the V gene TRBV15; 8 nucleotides align to TRBD1. CDR3 length: 15 residues. Per the germline V gene, CDR1 is LNHNV and CDR2 is YYDKDF (reference sequence). Losses at the gene ends were 3 bases for V and 5 bases for J; bases not matched to a gene: 9. The CDR3 protein is CATSREGQGVNEQYF. CDR3 coding DNA: TGTGCCACCAGCAGGGAAGGACAGGGAGTAAACGAGCAGTACTTC.

The chain has TRBV28 and TRBJ1-2; 8 positions match TRBD1. CDR1 and CDR2 from the germline V gene are MDHEN and SYDVKM. The CDR3 runs 15 residues. The V segment lost 3 bases and the J segment 8 bases; nucleotides outside the gene matches: 11. CDR3 in DNA: TGTGCCAGCAGTTTTGGGGACAGGCGGGTCCAGGGCTACACCTTC. Amino acids: CASSFGDRRVQGYTF.

This clonotype was seen a few times. The chain uses TRBV29-1 and TRBJ2-1, with 9 bases matching TRBD1. Germline trimming cut 5 bases from V and 7 bases from J; bases unmatched to any gene: 12. The CDR3 runs 15 residues. The germline gives CDR1 SQVTM, CDR2 ANQGSEA. The CDR3 loop is CSVHPLQGAYNEQFF. CDR3 nucleotides: TGCAGCGTTCACCCCCTACAGGGGGCTTATAATGAGCAGTTCTTC.

This clonotype has just a few counts. The chain combines TRBV28 with TRBJ2-1; D remains ambiguous. Germline CDR1 MDHEN, CDR2 SYDVKM. This CDR3 has 16 amino acids. Trimming stripped 2 bases from V and 0 bases from J, with 11 bases between. In DNA, the CDR3 is TGTGCCAGCAGTTTACTTCCCAGAAACTCCTACAATGAGCAGTTCTTC. As protein: CASSLLPRNSYNEQFF.

Concerning this clonotype itself: One end of the junction does not line up with germline, which may come from a read error. The CDR3 spells CASSEIGWGRGDGYTF. DNA for the CDR3: TGCGCCAGCAGTGAAATAGGATGGGGCAGGGGTGATGGCTACACCTTC. The V gene is TRBV6-1, the J gene TRBJ1-2; D perhaps matches TRBD1 (6 bases). CDR3 length: 16 amino acids. Germline CDR1 is MNHNS and CDR2 is SASEGT.

This chain connects TRBV20-1 to TRBJ2-1; 13 bases align to TRBD2. Germline V lookup: CDR1 DFQATT, CDR2 SNEGSKA (reference sequence). This CDR3 region has 15 residues. Trimming at V came to 6 bases and at J to 12 bases, leaving 14 bases not matched to a gene. CDR3 DNA: TGCAGTGCCAAAAGACTAGCGGGGGGTTTATTTGGGCAGTTCTTC. Residues: CSAKRLAGGLFGQFF.

The V call is TRBV9, the J call TRBJ2-4; 8 nucleotides agree with TRBD2. The CDR3 loop spans 15 amino acids. The germline V gene encodes CDR1 SGDLS and CDR2 YYNGEE. J gave up 12 bases and V 3 bases, and 14 bases lay outside the gene matches. CDR3 nucleotides: TGTGCCAGCAGCGGGAGAGCGGGGGAGAAAGAGACTCAGTACTTC. Amino acids: CASSGRAGEKETQYF.

In its sample, this clonotype was seen a few times. This chain links TRBV28 with TRBJ2-1, with 11 bases matching TRBD2. Trimming cost V 6 bases and J 6 bases; bases outside gene matches: 4. The CDR3 covers 14 residues. Looked up from germline, CDR1 is MDHEN and CDR2 is SYDVKM. The DNA of the CDR3 is TGTGCCAGCAGATTAGCGGGGGGGCGCAATGAGCAGTTCTTC. This sequence encodes CASRLAGGRNEQFF.

This clonotype was seen a few times. The rearrangement joins TRBV29-1 to TRBJ2-4, with D perhaps assigned TRBD1 or TRBD2 (5 bases each). This CDR3 spans 15 amino acids. Deletions cut 6 bases from V and 8 bases from J, with 23 bases between. Per the germline V gene, CDR1 is SQVTM and CDR2 is ANQGSEA. The CDR3 reads CSVGKGTDAWDIQYF. The CDR3 bases are TGCAGCGTGGGGAAAGGGACCGATGCCTGGGACATTCAGTACTTC.

The CDR3 DNA is TGTGCCAGCAGGACAGGGATAGCGGGCTACACCTTC. Protein sequence: CASRTGIAGYTF. The V and J genes are TRBV12-3 or TRBV12-4 and TRBJ1-2, with 7 bases identical to TRBD1. The CDR3 sequence is 12 residues long. Germline trimming cut 6 bases from V and 8 bases from J; bases unmatched to any gene: 6.

This clonotype appeared a few times. V is TRBV6-5 and J is TRBJ2-1; TRBD2 is a possible D gene (7 bases). This CDR3 contains 16 residues. The V end lost 0 bases, the J end lost 4 bases, and 13 bases lay between the germline ends. The germline gives CDR1 MNHEY, CDR2 SVGAGI. In DNA, the CDR3 is TGTGCCAGCAGTTACTCCGCGGGGGCGATTTACAATGAGCAGTTCTTC. Protein sequence: CASSYSAGAIYNEQFF.

CDR3 nucleotide sequence: TGTGCCACCAGTGATCAGGGACGGCGAGAGACCCAGTTCTTC. Protein product: CATSDQGRRETQFF. The chain has TRBV24-1 and TRBJ2-1, with D tentatively TRBD1 or TRBD2 (5 bases each). CDR3 size: 14 residues. CDR1 and CDR2 (germline): KGHDR, SFDVKD. Trimming stripped 3 bases from V and 13 bases from J, with 18 bases between.

DNA of the CDR3: TGTGCCAGCAGCTTTCGACAGGACCCTTACAATGAGCAGTTCTTC. Translated: CASSFRQDPYNEQFF. The chain is built from TRBV5-6 and TRBJ2-1; D may be TRBD1 (6 bases). The V end was cut by 2 bases, the J end by 4 bases, with 13 bases between. The CDR3 is 15 amino acids. Germline V CDR1 and CDR2: SGHDT, YYEEEE.

This clonotype was found once. The V call is TRBV29-1, the J call TRBJ1-1; no clear D. This CDR3 is built from 13 residues. CDR1 and CDR2 from the germline V gene are SQVTM and ANQGSEA. The germline V and J ends were trimmed by 5 bases and 7 bases, with 17 bases remaining between them. The CDR3 spells CSVRRGGEVEAFF. The DNA of the CDR3 is TGCAGCGTTAGACGAGGTGGGGAGGTTGAAGCTTTCTTT.